The entry below describes one TCR beta chain. Which antigen it targets is not known. Nothing much larger sits one base from this clone, and base qualities are not available. The donors were healthy, HIV-negative adults who had no recently reported acute infections or vaccinations. All donors were Caucasian adults living in Nashville, Tennessee, USA. Magnetic negative selection was used to enrich CD4+ T cells, after which naive cells were positively selected on CD45RA and the negative fraction became the memory subset. Blood was collected by leukapheresis, and PBMCs were isolated by Ficoll-Histopaque density gradient centrifugation and then cryopreserved in liquid nitrogen vapor phase. Analytical flow cytometry was used to check the purity and quantity of each magnetically sorted T cell population. Each sorted fraction had its genomic DNA isolated and then quantified by UV absorbance on a Nanodrop 2000c.

TCR CDR3 regions were amplified from genomic DNA by multiplex PCR using the deep immunoSEQ assay. Genomic DNA extracted from each cell subset was distributed evenly over all wells of several immunoSEQ 96-well plates, and each plate served as one replicate. For sorted subsets, each replicate PCR was loaded with about 200 ng genomic DNA, equivalent to about 30,000 T cell genomes. Purified libraries were measured with a Qubit 3.0 fluorometer, size-checked on a Bioanalyzer 2100, and measured again with the KAPA Library Quantification kit. A separate single-read 150-cycle Illumina NextSeq 550 flow cell was used to sequence each immunoSEQ 96-well plate. In the authors' own workflow: Because only junctional sequences without quality scores were contained in the immunoSEQ output, filtering matching that applied to full-length reads could not be performed. To assign V/J genes and CDR3, sequences were annotated using PyIR, a Python wrapper for IgBLAST v1.9, with IMGT germline references. Reads were removed for weak V/J assignments (E-value above 1e-6), missing CDR3, stop codons, out-of-frame junctions, or ambiguous translated residues. V3J clonotypes were defined as sequences sharing the same inferred V gene, J gene, and CDR3 amino acid sequence. Percentage overlap between repertoires was calculated by dividing the number of shared unique clonotypes by the size of the smaller repertoire. Three approaches were used to assess repertoire richness: RTK rarefaction, the Chao1 estimator, and Recon v2.1 estimates of unobserved clonotypes. For all TCRbeta clonotypes obtained by the gDNA method from four donors, generation probabilities were computed with OLGA. Drawn from immuneACCESS, this table holds only the in-frame rearrangements with V and J called that TCRdb kept. Clones are partly lost; checked studies trace under half to an unresolved V gene and leave the rest unexplained. V, J and clone size were drawn from that table, and D and trimming were deduced from the DNA. Across this sample there are about 1 million clones, with about 74% seen only once. The leading ten clones occupy about 1.5% of the sample.

The germline V gene encodes CDR1 SGHNT and CDR2 YYREEE (reference sequence). The CDR3 measures 15 amino acids from cysteine to phenylalanine. The DNA shown is the 45-base CDR3, in frame from base 1. Relative to germline, V is 0 bases shorter and J is 1 base shorter, with 10 bases between their ends. This entry comes from a study of shared clonotypes between healthy human individuals (dated by TCRdb to the early 2020s). Broadly, across the study: A couple of women and three men aged 18 to 49 years were included in the cohort. To increase sequencing depth and limit assay-specific biases, different laboratories used diverse techniques to prepare libraries and sequence TCR repertoires. Each donor's leukapheresis produced roughly between about 0.8 and 8.9 billion PBMCs. The study deeply sequenced blood TCR repertoires of 5 or 6 healthy adults to estimate repertoire size and the extent of clonotype sharing between individuals. For each donor, CD4 naive and CD4 memory were each run on three plates, CD8 naive on two plates, and CD8 memory on one plate.

What the authors observed across the whole study: Incomplete sequencing was indicated by rarefaction of sorted-subset datasets, despite the large sequencing depth. Larger estimated clonotype richness was generally found for naive subsets than for memory subsets. Pairwise subsampling led to the expectation that sequencing depth would affect the degree of clonotype sharing among donors. Compared with non-shared clonotypes, clonotypes shared by all four sorted-subset donors had higher generation probabilities. Sampling was restricted to blood, and TCR repertoires in tissues likely differ from the TCR repertoires found in blood. When four donors were compared, the shared fraction of clonotypes was 5% to 6.5% for naive CD4, around 3.5% for naive CD8, 2.3% for memory CD4, and 0.4% for memory CD8. Because the study included a small number of donors, the genetic and exposure-history diversity represented was limited.

Specimen: memory CD4+ T cells sorted from blood. The intended sense of this specimen's cell subset or site label: CD45RA-negative fraction. This receptor chain uses TRBV5-4 and TRBJ1-1; 5 matching bases give a weak D call of TRBD1. The clonotype originates from a man aged 18 to 29 in good health. CDR3 region: CASSLDWGPNTEAFF. In nucleotide form, the sequence is TGTGCCAGCAGCTTGGACTGGGGCCCGAACACTGAAGCTTTCTTT.